This TCR beta chain was observed in a study of identical twins. General study points: While abundant cord blood beta clonotypes carried fewer insertions, memory repertoires showed no such pattern.

As for this clonotype: The antigen remains undetermined.

V shed 2 bases and J 2 bases; nucleotides not matched to a gene: 9. Germline V CDR1 and CDR2: MNHEY, SMNVEV (reference sequence). The CDR3 spans 16 residues. TCRdb analysed the 5' RACE reads with MiXCR anew, one entry per CDR3 protein. The sample lists a few hundred thousand distinct CDR3 sequences, more than 9% occurring once. In addition, the sample was reused for a study of yellow fever vaccine responses in identical twins.

This receptor was taken from a woman aged 18-30 years in good health. The specimen was PBMCs. V usage is TRBV27 and J usage is TRBJ2-7, with 7 bases that match TRBD2. The CDR3 nucleotides read TGTGCCAGCAGTTTAGGGGCAGGGAGGGAGACCTACGAGCAGTACTTC. Amino acids: CASSLGAGRETYEQYF.